Many counts were recorded for the clone carrying this T cell receptor (beta chain). These data belong to a study of T cells in Graves' hyperthyroidism and ophthalmopathy. The study excluded patients with uncontrolled infection, other autoimmune disease, pregnancy or lactation. It was 10 ml of fresh peripheral blood that supplied the PBMCs. The ends were cut back, 1 base at V and 8 bases at J, with 11 bases in the middle. The germline V gene encodes CDR1 SNHLY and CDR2 FYNNEI. The CDR3 runs 13 residues. What was amplified from RNA transcripts were TCR beta CDR3 regions. The HTBI primer set served for first-round RT-PCR of the TCR CDR3. TCRdb fed the multiplex PCR reads into MiXCR, producing one record per CDR3 protein. The sample records some 510,000 distinct CDR3 sequences, less than 25% being singletons.

Sequenced material: blood. The genes are TRBV2 and TRBJ1-2; D gene uncertain. The TCR sequence derives from a man aged 18 to 30 with Graves' hyperthyroidism. CDR3 DNA sequence: TGTGCCAGCAGTGAAGTCCGGGGATTGGGCTACACCTTC. Residues: CASSEVRGLGYTF.